Below, 15 T cell receptor beta chains from the same sample are listed, as sequenced in a study of CD8 T cells in ankylosing spondylitis. TCRdb fed the 5' RACE reads into MiXCR, producing one record per CDR3 protein. The data contain 300,000 to 350,000 distinct CDR3 sequences, around 21% of them singletons. Sequenced material: blood, either unsorted or a sorted T cell fraction (not recorded which). Every receptor here comes from a female donor with ankylosing spondylitis or in good health (not recorded which).

V is TRBV4-1 and J is TRBJ2-7; no firm D call. This CDR3 spans 14 amino acids. Germline-derived CDR1 and CDR2 are MGHRA and YSYEKL. Between the trimmed V and J ends, which lost 4 bases and 3 bases, there was a span of 13 bases. CDR3 coding DNA: TGCGCCAGCAGCCCCGACTCAAGGCACTACGAGCAGTACTTC. Translation gives CASSPDSRHYEQYF.

This clonotype was counted a few times. The CDR3 does not end in the conserved phenylalanine or tryptophan, so this is likely a read error. The DNA is omitted, as the CDR3 cannot be located on it reliably, and the CDR3 follows TCRdb's listing. The chain has TRBV6-2 or TRBV6-3 and TRBJ2-1; the table's TRBD2 call for D was not verified on the DNA. The germline V gene has CDR1 MNHEY and CDR2 SVGEGT. The CDR3 comprises 10 residues, both ends counted. CDR3: CASSWSEEAI.

In its sample, this clonotype was seen many times. This chain joins TRBV29-1 and TRBJ1-2; the match to TRBD1 covers 7 bases. CDR3 length: 15 residues. The V and J ends lost 6 bases and 4 bases, in that order; junction bases with no gene match: 14. Germline values: CDR1 SQVTM, CDR2 ANQGSEA. The CDR3: CSVSPTGEIIYGYTF. The CDR3 region has the DNA TGCAGCGTCAGCCCTACAGGGGAAATTATCTATGGCTACACCTTC.

V and J are TRBV7-9 and TRBJ2-7, with D perhaps matching TRBD1 (5 bases). Germline loops: CDR1 SEHNR, CDR2 FQNEAQ (reference sequence). Trimming pared 5 bases from V and 1 base from J, leaving 9 bases between. This CDR3 region has 13 residues. For the CDR3, the DNA is TGTGCCAGCAGCCACGACAGTTCCTACGAGCAGTACTTC. Translating gives CASSHDSSYEQYF.

The chain combines TRBV20-1 with TRBJ2-1; 12 bases are shared with TRBD1. J gave up 5 bases and V 3 bases, and 2 bases lay outside the gene matches. The germline V gene encodes CDR1 DFQATT and CDR2 SNEGSKA (reference sequence). The CDR3 has 14 residues. This CDR3 reads CSASWDRGHNEQFF. DNA for the CDR3: TGCAGTGCTAGCTGGGACAGGGGGCACAATGAGCAGTTCTTC.

This chain uses TRBV5-1 with TRBJ2-1; TRBD2 agrees at 14 bases. The CDR3 sequence is 18 residues long. Germline V CDR1 and CDR2: SGHRS, YFSETQ. Trimming removed 3 bases from V and 4 bases from J; junction bases left unmatched: 9. The CDR3 DNA is TGCGCCAGCAGCTCGCCGGGACTAGCGGGAGTAGGGTACAATGAGCAGTTCTTC. This sequence encodes CASSSPGLAGVGYNEQFF. The full variable domain, completed using reference TRBV5-1 and TRBJ2-1, is KAGVTQTPRYLIKTRGQQVTLSCSPISGHRSVSWYQQTPGQGLQFLFEYFSETQRNKGNFPGRFSGRQFSNSRSEMNVSTLELGDSALYLCASSSPGLAGVGYNEQFFGPGTRLTVL.

The chain joins TRBV9 to TRBJ2-1; 8 nucleotides align to TRBD2. The V gene's germline CDR1 is SGDLS and CDR2 YYNGEE. J was trimmed by 3 bases and V by 3 bases; bases with no gene match: 11. This CDR3 comprises 17 residues. The DNA of the CDR3 is TGTGCCAGCAGCGCTGGATTAGCGGGATATAACTACAATGAGCAGTTCTTC. It specifies CASSAGLAGYNYNEQFF. Combining the CDR3 with reference TRBV9 and TRBJ2-1 gives the whole variable domain DSGVTQTPKHLITATGQRVTLRCSPRSGDLSVYWYQQSLDQGLQFLIQYYNGEERAKGNILERFSAQQFPDLHSELNLSSLELGDSALYFCASSAGLAGYNYNEQFFGPGTRLTVL.

This clonotype turned up a few times. V is TRBV6-6 and J is TRBJ2-4; D gene ambiguous. Trimming cost V 5 bases and J 3 bases, with 14 bases left between them. The CDR3 sequence is 15 residues long. The germline gives CDR1 MNHNY, CDR2 SVGAGI (reference sequence). Here the CDR3 reads CASSPPSVGKNIQYF. CDR3 sequence (DNA): TGTGCCAGCAGTCCCCCGAGTGTAGGCAAAAACATTCAGTACTTC.

The DNA for the CDR3 is TGTGCCAGCAGCTTAGCCAAGATTGCATCCAGCTACAATGAGCAGTTCTTC. This translates into CASSLAKIASSYNEQFF. The chain is built from TRBV11-2 and TRBJ2-1; unclear D gene. Germline CDR1 SGHAT, CDR2 FQNNGV. Trimming stripped 1 base from V and 3 bases from J, with 16 bases between. This CDR3 has 17 amino acids.

This clonotype was found many times. Written as DNA, the CDR3 is TGCAGTGCCCTCCAGGTAGCGGGAGGGGGTCCCTACAATGAGCAGTTCTTC. It encodes CSALQVAGGGPYNEQFF. The chain is built from TRBV20-1 and TRBJ2-1; 11 bases fit TRBD2. The CDR3 extends over 17 amino acids. Germline V gene data show CDR1 as DFQATT and CDR2 as SNEGSKA (reference sequence). J gave up 2 bases and V 6 bases, and 12 bases lay outside the gene matches.

This clonotype was recorded at least ten times. The genes are TRBV6-1 and TRBJ2-6; D is ambiguous. CDR3 length: 14 amino acids. Trimming stripped 5 bases from V and 4 bases from J, with 9 bases between. CDR1 and CDR2 from the germline V gene are MNHNS and SASEGT. This CDR3 is CASSPGVGANVLTF. The DNA for the CDR3 is TGTGCCAGCAGTCCCGGCGTCGGGGCCAACGTCCTGACTTTC.

This sequence joins TRBV20-1 and TRBJ1-1, with D possibly TRBD1 on 6 matching bases. Germline V gene sequence: CDR1 DFQATT, CDR2 SNEGSKA (reference sequence). CDR3 length: 13 residues. The V end lost 7 bases, the J end lost 5 bases, and 17 bases lay between the germline ends. The CDR3, as DNA: TGCAGTGTCGAGGGGAGGGGGTGGACTGAAGCTTTCTTT. Amino acids: CSVEGRGWTEAFF.

The CDR3 DNA is TGCGCCAGCAGCTTGGCCCCGGGAGGAAGTACCGGGGAGCTGTTTTTT. It is translated as CASSLAPGGSTGELFF. The rearrangement links TRBV5-1 to TRBJ2-2, with 7 positions matching TRBD2. The V gene's germline CDR1 is SGHRS and CDR2 YFSETQ. The CDR3 is 16 amino acids. With V trimmed by 0 bases and J by 5 bases, 7 bases remained unmatched. The complete variable domain, with remaining parts taken from reference TRBV5-1 and TRBJ2-2, reads KAGVTQTPRYLIKTRGQQVTLSCSPISGHRSVSWYQQTPGQGLQFLFEYFSETQRNKGNFPGRFSGRQFSNSRSEMNVSTLELGDSALYLCASSLAPGGSTGELFFGEGSRLTVL.

This clonotype has only one observation. V and J are TRBV21-1 and TRBJ2-7; the D segment call TRBD2 is taken from the table without a DNA check. TRBV21-1 is deemed a pseudogene. The CDR3 consists of 14 residues. The CDR3 sequence is CASSNSRAPDEQYF. CDR3 coding DNA: TGTGCCAGCAGCAATAGCCGAGCCCCGGACGAGCAGTACTTC.

The V call is TRBV6-1, the J call TRBJ2-7; D remains ambiguous. The V end lost 10 bases, the J end lost 2 bases, and 12 bases lay between the germline ends. The CDR3 runs to 12 residues. The germline V gene encodes CDR1 MNHNS and CDR2 SASEGT. As DNA, the CDR3 is TGTGCCACGGAGCCGGGCACCTACGAGCAGTACTTC. Translated, it gives CATEPGTYEQYF.